These 30 T cell receptor beta chains were sequenced from one sample in a study of shared T cell receptors in the human thymus. Assay used: immunoSEQ multiplex PCR; TCRdb lists only in-frame clones, some missing. The sample yields roughly 500,000 clones, more than 75% seen once. The sample was also reused in another study, on human thymus T cells.

Material: thymocytes. These receptors were collected from a boy in the first two years of life with a congenital heart defect.

V and J are TRBV25-1 and TRBJ2-7; TRBD1 matches at 9 bases. Germline V gene sequence: CDR1 MGHDK, CDR2 SYGVNS. V lost 2 bases, J lost 2 bases, and 7 bases stayed unmatched. The CDR3 is 16 residues long. CDR3 residues: CASSEGQGRLTYEQYF. Written as DNA, the CDR3 is TGTGCCAGCAGTGAAGGACAGGGGAGGTTAACCTACGAGCAGTACTTC.

The rearrangement joins TRBV19 to TRBJ2-7, with 9 nucleotides matching TRBD1. This CDR3 spans 16 amino acids. V gave up 4 bases and J gave up 4 bases; unmatched junction bases: 11. Looked up from germline, CDR1 is LNHDA and CDR2 is SQIVND (reference sequence). This CDR3 reads CASSRGLGTGRYEQYF. The CDR3 DNA sequence: TGTGCCAGTAGTAGGGGCCTGGGGACAGGGCGGTACGAGCAGTACTTC.

This chain uses TRBV12-5 with TRBJ2-1, with D possibly matching TRBD2 (5 bases). This CDR3 is 14 amino acids long. Germline V lookup: CDR1 LGHNT, CDR2 FRNRAP. Trimming shortened V by 0 bases and J by 10 bases, and 13 bases separated the two germline ends. CDR3 residues: CASGLVPRGPEQFF. DNA for the CDR3: TGTGCTAGTGGTTTGGTACCGAGAGGGCCCGAGCAGTTCTTC.

The V gene is TRBV28, the J gene TRBJ2-1, with TRBD2 matching over 11 bases. V shed 6 bases, J shed 5 bases, and the junction held 3 bases outside the gene matches. Germline CDR1 is MDHEN and CDR2 is SYDVKM. The CDR3 runs 14 residues. DNA for the CDR3: TGTGCCAGCAGCCTGACTAGCGGGGACAATGAGCAGTTCTTC. This encodes CASSLTSGDNEQFF.

The V and J genes are TRBV7-3 and TRBJ2-1, with 11 bases aligning to TRBD2. Germline V CDR1 and CDR2: SGHTA, FQGTGA. V shed 5 bases, J shed 3 bases, and the junction held 3 bases outside the gene matches. The CDR3 extends over 15 amino acids. The CDR3: CASSLAGGCYNEQFF. The CDR3 bases are TGTGCCAGCAGCCTAGCGGGAGGATGCTACAATGAGCAGTTCTTC. The whole variable domain, remainder taken from reference TRBV7-3 and TRBJ2-1, is GAGVSQTPSNKVTEKGKYVELRCDPISGHTALYWYRQSLGQGPEFLIYFQGTGAADDSGLPNDRFFAVRPEGSVSTLKIQRTERGDSAVYLCASSLAGGCYNEQFFGPGTRLTVL.

The J gene is TRBJ1-2, the V gene TRBV27, with TRBD1 identical over 9 bases. V lost 5 bases, J lost 1 base, and 8 bases stayed unmatched. This CDR3 contains 16 residues. Germline loops: CDR1 MNHEY, CDR2 SMNVEV (reference sequence). Here the CDR3 DNA reads TGTGCCAGCAGTCGTGCCCGGGACAGGGTTAACTATGGCTACACCTTC. Amino acids: CASSRARDRVNYGYTF.

V and J are TRBV4-1 and TRBJ2-5; 8 bases fit TRBD2. Germline CDR1 is MGHRA and CDR2 is YSYEKL. The CDR3 is made up of 16 amino acids. Germline trimming cut 0 bases from V and 11 bases from J; bases unmatched to any gene: 14. Here the CDR3 DNA reads TGCGCCAGCAGCCAAGATCCAACTAGCGGAGCTGTAAAGCAGTACTTC. It yields the protein CASSQDPTSGAVKQYF.

The chain combines TRBV6-5 with TRBJ2-5, with 7 bases matching TRBD1. V shed 4 bases and J 2 bases; nucleotides not matched to a gene: 7. In germline, CDR1 is MNHEY, CDR2 SVGAGI. CDR3 length: 15 residues. The CDR3 region is CASSSGQGEQETQYF. Written as DNA, the CDR3 is TGTGCCAGCAGTTCCGGCCAGGGGGAACAAGAGACCCAGTACTTC.

CDR3 DNA: TGTGCCAGCAGCTTAACTCGGACAGGGGAATCGGGAGGCTACACCTTC. This translates into CASSLTRTGESGGYTF. V and J are TRBV11-3 and TRBJ1-2; 9 bases align to TRBD1. The V gene's germline CDR1 is SGHNT and CDR2 YENEEA. This CDR3 region has 16 residues. With V trimmed by 2 bases and J by 8 bases, 12 bases remained unmatched.

This rearrangement joins TRBV30 to TRBJ2-7, with 15 nucleotides matching TRBD2. Unmatched junction bases numbered 8, after V lost 0 bases and J lost 2 bases. The CDR3 consists of 18 residues. Germline-derived CDR1 and CDR2 are GTSNPN and SVGIG (reference sequence). CDR3 in DNA: TGTGCCTGGAGTGTACCAGGACTAGCGGGAGGGGGGGCCTACGAGCAGTACTTC. It is translated as CAWSVPGLAGGGAYEQYF.

This clone was seen a handful of times. This CDR3 is CASRPPGTGHYEQYF. The CDR3, as DNA: TGTGCCAGCAGGCCCCCCGGGACAGGACACTACGAGCAGTACTTC. The V call is TRBV2, the J call TRBJ2-7; 8 bases fit TRBD1. Germline-derived CDR1 and CDR2 are SNHLY and FYNNEI. The CDR3 has 15 amino acids. J lost 3 bases, V lost 6 bases, and 10 bases had no gene match.

The sample holds one count of this clone. The CDR3 region is CASSVAEGPEQYF. The CDR3 DNA sequence: TGTGCCAGCAGCGTAGCTGAGGGCCCCGAGCAGTACTTC. This rearrangement joins TRBV9 to TRBJ2-7, with D possibly TRBD2 on 5 matching bases. The CDR3 loop spans 13 amino acids. CDR1 and CDR2 (germline): SGDLS, YYNGEE. V lost 0 bases and J lost 6, with 10 bases in between.

V usage is TRBV19 and J usage is TRBJ2-1; 9 bases agree with TRBD2. V gave up 5 bases and J gave up 5 bases; unmatched junction bases: 10. The CDR3 runs 16 residues. Looked up from germline, CDR1 is LNHDA and CDR2 is SQIVND (reference sequence). Written as DNA, the CDR3 is TGTGCCAGTAGTGCTCATGGACTAGCGAACAACAATGAGCAGTTCTTC. Protein: CASSAHGLANNNEQFF.

This chain joins TRBV14 and TRBJ2-7; 9 bases fit TRBD1. Trimming cost V 4 bases and J 6 bases; bases outside gene matches: 13. Germline V gives CDR1 SGHDN, CDR2 FVKESK. This CDR3 is built from 16 residues. The DNA of the CDR3 is TGTGCCAGCAGCCTCACCCGGGACAGGGTTGGCTTCGAGCAGTACTTC. Translation gives CASSLTRDRVGFEQYF.

V usage is TRBV7-2 and J usage is TRBJ2-7, with 12 positions matching TRBD1. V shed 1 base, J shed 5 bases, and the junction held 3 bases outside the gene matches. This CDR3 contains 15 residues. Germline V lookup: CDR1 SGHTA, CDR2 FQGNSA. CDR3 sequence reads: CASSLVGTGGDEQYF. The CDR3, as DNA: TGTGCCAGCAGCTTAGTGGGGACAGGGGGCGACGAGCAGTACTTC.

This clone has a handful of counts. This chain joins TRBV6-5 and TRBJ2-7; D might be TRBD2 (6 bases). The germline CDR1 and CDR2 sequences are MNHEY and SVGAGI. This CDR3 has 12 residues. The V and J ends lost 8 bases and 3 bases respectively, with 11 bases between them. As DNA, the CDR3 is TGTGCCAGCCGCGGGGCGAGCTACGAGCAGTACTTC. Protein product: CASRGASYEQYF.

The chain employs TRBV5-1 and TRBJ2-1; 13 bases align to TRBD2. Germline V lookup: CDR1 SGHRS, CDR2 YFSETQ. The ends lost 1 base at V and 5 bases at J; junction bases unmatched: 6. CDR3 length equals 17 residues. The CDR3 protein is CASSLYPTSGRDNEQFF. For the CDR3, the DNA is TGCGCCAGCAGCTTGTACCCTACTAGCGGGAGGGACAATGAGCAGTTCTTC.

The chain has TRBV12-5 and TRBJ1-5, with 7 bases fitting TRBD1. Per germline, CDR1 LGHNT and CDR2 FRNRAP. This CDR3 is 18 amino acids long. With 5 bases clipped from V and 0 bases from J, the junction kept 13 bases outside the gene matches. CDR3 sequence: CASGPDDRDPYSNQPQHF. DNA of the CDR3: TGTGCTAGTGGTCCGGACGACAGGGATCCCTATAGCAATCAGCCCCAGCATTTT.

This clone was recorded a few times. V is TRBV28 and J is TRBJ2-3, with D maybe TRBD2 (6 bases). Germline V gene lookup returns CDR1 MDHEN and CDR2 SYDVKM. Trimming pared 3 bases from V and 4 bases from J, leaving 20 bases between. This CDR3 region has 17 residues. The CDR3 is CASSFPPSRPGADTQYF. The CDR3 region has the DNA TGTGCCAGCAGTTTCCCGCCCTCAAGACCGGGGGCAGATACGCAGTATTTT.

This rearrangement joins TRBV5-6 to TRBJ2-2; 9 positions match TRBD2. With V trimmed by 4 bases and J by 3 bases, 4 bases remained unmatched. The germline V gene encodes CDR1 SGHDT and CDR2 YYEEEE. CDR3 length equals 15 residues. This CDR3 reads CASSAVAGDTGELFF. The DNA for the CDR3 is TGTGCCAGCAGCGCGGTAGCGGGAGACACCGGGGAGCTGTTTTTT.

The genes are TRBV30 and TRBJ2-3; D is unclear. Deletions cut 3 bases from V and 3 bases from J, with 13 bases between. Germline V gene sequence: CDR1 GTSNPN, CDR2 SVGIG (reference sequence). The CDR3 covers 14 residues. The CDR3 bases are TGTGCCTGGAGCCGACTGCCCCTAACAGATACGCAGTATTTT. It specifies CAWSRLPLTDTQYF.

The chain is built from TRBV4-1 and TRBJ2-1, with TRBD2 as a possible D gene (6 bases). Looked up from germline, CDR1 is MGHRA and CDR2 is YSYEKL. The ends were cut back, 4 bases at V and 0 bases at J, with 13 bases in the middle. CDR3 length: 16 amino acids. As DNA, the CDR3 is TGCGCCAGCAGCCGTAGACCTAGCGACTCCTACAATGAGCAGTTCTTC. Its protein product is CASSRRPSDSYNEQFF.

The rearrangement links TRBV25-1 to TRBJ2-5; D perhaps matches TRBD2 (5 bases). This CDR3 is 13 amino acids long. V was trimmed by 4 bases and J by 4 bases, leaving 10 bases between them. Per germline, CDR1 MGHDK and CDR2 SYGVNS. CDR3 DNA: TGTGCCAGCAGTGCGGACGGAGGAGAGACCCAGTACTTC. Translated, it gives CASSADGGETQYF.

This chain uses TRBV28 with TRBJ2-1; TRBD2 agrees at 9 bases. The ends lost 2 bases at V and 4 bases at J; junction bases unmatched: 3. CDR3 size: 15 residues. CDR1 and CDR2 (germline): MDHEN, SYDVKM. The CDR3 nucleotides read TGTGCCAGCAGTTTACGACTAGCGGAATACAATGAGCAGTTCTTC. Protein product: CASSLRLAEYNEQFF.

The chain is built from TRBV4-1 and TRBJ1-2; TRBD1 agrees at 7 bases. The CDR3 spans 15 residues. J was trimmed by 1 base and V by 0 bases; bases with no gene match: 2. CDR1 and CDR2 (germline): MGHRA, YSYEKL. CDR3 region: CASSQERTGNYGYTF. DNA for the CDR3: TGCGCCAGCAGCCAAGAAAGGACAGGTAACTATGGCTACACCTTC.

The chain employs TRBV9 and TRBJ1-2, with 8 positions matching TRBD1. Germline CDR1 and CDR2: SGDLS and YYNGEE. V lost 8 bases, J lost 6 bases, and 6 bases stayed unmatched. The CDR3 contains 12 residues. The CDR3 reads CASTGQGHGYTF. As DNA, the CDR3 is TGTGCCAGTACCGGACAGGGACATGGCTACACCTTC.

Turning to this clone: The identical CDR3 is also encoded by other nucleotide sequences in the sample. This chain links TRBV18 with TRBJ2-7; D gene ambiguous. The CDR3 runs 11 residues. V was shortened by 2 bases and J by 5 bases, with 4 bases between the two germline ends. In germline, CDR1 is KGHSH, CDR2 LQKENI. The CDR3 region has the DNA TGTGCCAGCTCACCAGGCCACGAGCAGTACTTC. Translating gives CASSPGHEQYF.

The chain recombines TRBV10-2 with TRBJ2-7, with 7 positions matching TRBD2. Losses at the gene ends were 6 bases for V and 4 bases for J; bases not matched to a gene: 21. Germline V gives CDR1 WSHSY, CDR2 SAAADI. The CDR3 runs to 18 residues. The CDR3 bases are TGCGCCAGCAGCGGCCTTGTGGGGAGGGCCCCCAAACCGTACGAGCAGTACTTC. This sequence encodes CASSGLVGRAPKPYEQYF.

In regard to this clone: Germline is not matched at one junction end, which may reflect a read error. This sequence joins TRBV19 and TRBJ1-1; D is uncertain. The CDR3 runs to 13 residues. CDR1 LNHDA and CDR2 SQIVND come from the germline V gene (reference sequence). In nucleotides, the CDR3 is TGTGCCAGTAGCGTCGGGTCGAACGCTGAAGCTTTCTTT. Translated, it gives CASSVGSNAEAFF.

The rearrangement links TRBV18 to TRBJ1-1; 7 bases agree with TRBD1. CDR1 is KGHSH, CDR2 LQKENI, per germline. Trimming cost V 5 bases and J 3 bases; bases outside gene matches: 12. The CDR3 is 16 residues long. CDR3 sequence reads: CASSATTGKGDTEAFF. The CDR3 nucleotides read TGTGCCAGCTCAGCAACGACAGGGAAAGGGGACACTGAAGCTTTCTTT.